This TCR beta chain comes out of a study of spatial heterogeneity in lung cancer. Study observations and caveats: Tracking of tumor mutation counts was seen in expanded intratumoral alpha and beta TCR counts.

At least ten counts were recorded for this clonotype. What it recognizes is unknown. The time point is: sample taken at primary tumor resection. Samples were obtained from some 70 donors, all untreated early-stage non-small cell lung cancer patients. CDR3 length equals 15 residues. Germline V CDR1 and CDR2: SGHNT, YYREEE (reference sequence). V shed 3 bases and J shed 1 base, with 8 bases lying between them. TCRdb redid the calling of the 5' RACE reads with MiXCR, one entry per CDR3 protein. The sample consists of more than 15,000 distinct CDR3 sequences, around 6% of them appearing once. Sample: lung tumor tissue, taken at surgery. This chain joins TRBV5-4 and TRBJ2-6, with TRBD1 as a possible D gene (7 bases). The clonotype was recovered from a male donor with early-stage non-small cell lung cancer. This CDR3 reads CASSSGGSGANVLTF. In nucleotides, the CDR3 is TGTGCCAGCAGCTCAGGGGGGTCTGGGGCCAACGTCCTGACTTTC.